This T cell receptor beta chain was found in a study of PD-1 blockade in classical Hodgkin lymphoma. Repertoires were generated with immunoSEQ multiplex PCR, while TCRdb's copy carries only in-frame clones and drops some. The data hold about 110,000 clones, with roughly nine tenths observed a single time. Time point given: cycle 4 day 1 (C4D1), after six to seven weeks of nivolumab. Every patient had relapsed following autologous stem cell transplantation, and cohorts differed in brentuximab vedotin exposure. The TCR originated in a human donor with classical Hodgkin lymphoma. Sequenced material: peripheral blood mononuclear cells (PBMCs), taken before the fourth cycle of nivolumab.

The CDR3 is CASGTGRGYTF. The CDR3 bases are TGTGCCAGCGGGACAGGTCGAGGCTACACCTTC. This rearrangement joins TRBV6-5 to TRBJ1-2, with 8 bases identical to TRBD1. V dropped 8 bases and J dropped 8; count of bases not matched to a gene: 4. The CDR3 is 11 residues long. The germline V gene encodes CDR1 MNHEY and CDR2 SVGAGI.